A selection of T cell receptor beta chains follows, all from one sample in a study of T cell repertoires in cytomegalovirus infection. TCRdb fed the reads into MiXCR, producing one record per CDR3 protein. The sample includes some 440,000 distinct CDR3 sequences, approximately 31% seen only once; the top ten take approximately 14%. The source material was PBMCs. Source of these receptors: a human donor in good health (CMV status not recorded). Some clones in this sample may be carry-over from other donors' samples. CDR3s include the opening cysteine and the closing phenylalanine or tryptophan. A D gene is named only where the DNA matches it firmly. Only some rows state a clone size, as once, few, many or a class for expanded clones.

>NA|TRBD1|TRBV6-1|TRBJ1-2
CASSSPGTGDYGYTF
TGTGCCAGCAGTTCCCCCGGGACAGGGGACTATGGCTACACCTTC
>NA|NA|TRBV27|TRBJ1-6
CASSIRVTSSYNSPLHF
TGTGCCAGCAGTATTAGGGTCACGAGCTCCTATAATTCACCCCTCCACTTT
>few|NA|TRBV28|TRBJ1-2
CASSSPPGRGAYGYTF
TGTGCCAGCAGTTCCCCTCCCGGTAGGGGGGCCTATGGCTACACCTTC
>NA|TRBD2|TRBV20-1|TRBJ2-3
CSARGRGNTDTQYF
TGCAGTGCTAGAGGGCGGGGGAACACAGATACGCAGTATTTT
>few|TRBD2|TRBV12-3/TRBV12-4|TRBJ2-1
CASSLVLGGYNEQFF
TGTGCCAGCAGTTTGGTCCTGGGGGGGTACAATGAGCAGTTCTTC
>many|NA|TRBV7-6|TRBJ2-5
CASSLAPSKTEETQYF
TGTGCCAGCAGCTTAGCGCCCAGCAAAACCGAAGAGACCCAGTACTTC
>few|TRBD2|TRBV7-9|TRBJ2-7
CASSLALAGGPYEQYF
TGTGCCAGCAGCTTAGCCTTAGCGGGGGGCCCCTACGAGCAGTACTTC
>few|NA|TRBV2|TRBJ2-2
CASNGGRANTGELFF
TGTGCCAGCAACGGGGGCAGGGCGAACACCGGGGAGCTGTTTTTT
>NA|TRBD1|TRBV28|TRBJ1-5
CASSFGTGTQPQHF
TGTGCCAGCAGTTTTGGGACAGGGACCCAGCCCCAGCATTTT
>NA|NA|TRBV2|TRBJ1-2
CASRGGPGYGYTF
TGTGCCAGCAGGGGGGGGCCGGGCTATGGCTACACCTTC
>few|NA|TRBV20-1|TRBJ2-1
CSASDEDNEQFF
TGCAGTGCTAGTGACGAGGACAATGAGCAGTTCTTC
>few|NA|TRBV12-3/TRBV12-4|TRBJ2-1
CAQGWGGRHEQFF
TGTGCCCAAGGGTGGGGGGGCCGGCATGAGCAGTTCTTC
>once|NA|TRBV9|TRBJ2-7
CASSRHKMGEQYF
TGTGCCAGCAGCCGGCATAAGATGGGCGAGCAGTACTTC
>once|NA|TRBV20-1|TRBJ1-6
CSARGGFNSPLHF
TGCAGTGCTAGAGGAGGGTTTAATTCACCCCTCCACTTT
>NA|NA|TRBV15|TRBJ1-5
CSTSTRGGNQPQHF
TGTTCCACCAGCACACGGGGTGGCAATCAGCCCCAGCATTTT
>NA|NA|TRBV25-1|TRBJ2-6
CASSDWGGRSGANVLTF
TGTGCCAGCAGTGATTGGGGGGGCAGATCTGGGGCCAACGTCCTGACTTTC
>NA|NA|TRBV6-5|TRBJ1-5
CASRTDRSGNQPQHF
TGTGCCAGCAGGACAGACCGGTCGGGCAATCAGCCCCAGCATTTT
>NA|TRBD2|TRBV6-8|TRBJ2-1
CATREGGANEQFF
TGTGCCACCCGGGAGGGGGGGGCCAATGAGCAGTTCTTC
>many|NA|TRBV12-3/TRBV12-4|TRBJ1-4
CASSLWGTTNEKLFF
TGTGCCAGCAGTTTGTGGGGTACAACTAATGAAAAACTGTTTTTT
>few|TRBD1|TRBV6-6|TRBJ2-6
CASRGPGQGFNVLTF
TGTGCCAGCAGGGGCCCGGGACAGGGGTTCAACGTCCTGACTTTC
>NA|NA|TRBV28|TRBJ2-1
CASSLAFREQFF
TGTGCCAGCAGCCTAGCCTTCAGGGAGCAGTTCTTC
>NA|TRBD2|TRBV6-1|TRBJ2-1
CASSPRLAGGGNEQFF
TGTGCCAGCAGTCCCCGACTAGCGGGGGGCGGGAATGAGCAGTTCTTC
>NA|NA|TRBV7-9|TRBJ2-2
CASSLIPRPAGELFF
TGTGCCAGCAGCTTAATCCCCCGGCCAGCCGGGGAGCTGTTTTTT
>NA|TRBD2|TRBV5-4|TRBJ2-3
CASSWGGRGVRTDTQYF
TGTGCCAGCAGCTGGGGGGGGCGGGGGGTCCGCACAGATACGCAGTATTTT
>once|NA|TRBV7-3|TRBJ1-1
CASSLSSSTEYFF
TGTGCCAGCAGCTTATCGTCATCGACTGAATATTTCTTT
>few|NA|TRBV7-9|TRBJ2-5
CASSSAETQYF
TGTGCCAGCAGCTCCGCCGAGACCCAGTACTTC
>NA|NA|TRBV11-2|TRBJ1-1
CASSLAAKRNTEAFF
TGTGCCAGCAGCTTAGCGGCAAAGCGGAACACTGAAGCTTTCTTT
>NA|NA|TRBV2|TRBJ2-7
CASRVGTPSYEQYF
TGTGCCAGCAGAGTCGGGACACCGTCCTACGAGCAGTACTTC
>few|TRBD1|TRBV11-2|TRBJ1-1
CASSLGDRVFLSAFF
TGTGCCAGCAGCTTAGGGGACAGGGTGTTCCTTTCAGCTTTCTTT
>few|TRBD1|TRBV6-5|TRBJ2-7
CASSYSTDRTYEQYF
TGTGCCAGCAGTTACTCGACGGACAGGACCTACGAGCAGTACTTC
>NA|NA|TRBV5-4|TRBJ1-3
CASSLRPHRDSGNTIYF
TGTGCCAGCAGCTTGAGGCCCCACAGGGACTCTGGAAACACCATATATTTT
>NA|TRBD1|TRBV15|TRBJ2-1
CSTSRGGTGGLGEQFF
TGTTCCACCAGCAGAGGTGGGACAGGGGGCCTCGGTGAGCAGTTCTTC
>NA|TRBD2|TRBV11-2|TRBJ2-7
CASSLSSGVSTLYEQYF
TGTGCCAGCAGCTTATCTAGCGGGGTTAGCACCCTCTACGAGCAGTACTTC
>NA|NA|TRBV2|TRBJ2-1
CASSSDAHSYNEQFF
TGTGCCAGCTCTAGTGACGCTCACTCCTACAATGAGCAGTTCTTC
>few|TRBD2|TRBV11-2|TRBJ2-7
CASSLVRVRGDSYEQYF
TGTGCCAGCAGCTTAGTTCGTGTGCGGGGGGACTCCTACGAGCAGTACTTC
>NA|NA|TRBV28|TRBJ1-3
CASRQPGLNGNTIYF
TGTGCCAGCAGGCAGCCGGGCCTTAATGGAAACACCATATATTTT
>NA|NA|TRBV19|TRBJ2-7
CASSIEEGRGSYEQYF
TGTGCCAGTAGTATAGAGGAGGGCAGGGGATCCTACGAGCAGTACTTC
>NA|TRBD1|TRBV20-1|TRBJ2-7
CSAKGQGWPYEQYF
TGCAGTGCTAAGGGACAGGGGTGGCCCTACGAGCAGTACTTC
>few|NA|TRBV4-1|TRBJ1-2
CASSLADRPIDGYTF
TGCGCCAGCAGCCTTGCAGACAGGCCGATCGATGGCTACACCTTC
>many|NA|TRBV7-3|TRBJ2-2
CASSREGGGTGELFF
TGTGCCAGCAGCAGAGAGGGGGGGGGCACCGGGGAGCTGTTTTTT
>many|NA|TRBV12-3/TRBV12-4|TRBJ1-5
CASSLHSQAAPQHF
TGTGCCAGCAGTTTACACTCGCAGGCTGCGCCCCAGCATTTT
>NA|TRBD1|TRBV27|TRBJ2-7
CASRPGQGAVRVGYEQYF
TGTGCCAGCAGACCGGGACAGGGAGCCGTCAGGGTGGGTTACGAGCAGTACTTC
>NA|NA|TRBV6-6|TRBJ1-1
CASSYDYEAFF
TGTGCCAGCAGTTACGATTACGAAGCTTTCTTT
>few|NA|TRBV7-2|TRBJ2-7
CASSQSSLRGYEQYF
TGTGCCAGCAGTCAGTCGTCTCTGAGGGGCTACGAGCAGTACTTC
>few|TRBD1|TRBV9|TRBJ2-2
CASRRTQGAAGELFF
TGTGCCAGCCGTCGAACCCAGGGGGCCGCCGGGGAGCTGTTTTTT
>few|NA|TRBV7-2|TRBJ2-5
CASSLVISRETQYF
TGTGCCAGCAGCTTAGTTATCTCGCGCGAGACCCAGTACTTC
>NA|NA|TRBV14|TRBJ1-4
CASSPDQFRTNEKLFF
TGTGCCAGCAGCCCCGACCAATTTCGAACTAATGAAAAACTGTTTTTT
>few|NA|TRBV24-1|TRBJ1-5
CATSDSREYNQPQHF
TGTGCCACCAGTGATTCCCGGGAATACAATCAGCCCCAGCATTTT
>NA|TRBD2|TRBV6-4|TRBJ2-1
CASSSPTSGFSYNEQFF
TGTGCCAGCAGCTCGCCGACTAGCGGATTCTCCTACAATGAGCAGTTCTTC
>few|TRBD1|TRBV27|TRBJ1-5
CASSLYGAGTVNQPQHF
TGTGCCAGCAGTTTATATGGGGCCGGGACAGTAAATCAGCCCCAGCATTTT
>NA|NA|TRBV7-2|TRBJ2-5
CASSLVLARETQYF
TGTGCTAGCAGCTTGGTACTAGCTAGAGAGACCCAGTACTTC
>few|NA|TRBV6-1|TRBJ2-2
CASSDRPYTGELFF
TGTGCCAGCAGTGACAGACCTTACACCGGGGAGCTGTTTTTT
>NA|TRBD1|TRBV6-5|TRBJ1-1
CASSKGTGRFPNTEAFF
TGTGCCAGCAGTAAGGGGACAGGGAGGTTTCCAAACACTGAAGCTTTCTTT